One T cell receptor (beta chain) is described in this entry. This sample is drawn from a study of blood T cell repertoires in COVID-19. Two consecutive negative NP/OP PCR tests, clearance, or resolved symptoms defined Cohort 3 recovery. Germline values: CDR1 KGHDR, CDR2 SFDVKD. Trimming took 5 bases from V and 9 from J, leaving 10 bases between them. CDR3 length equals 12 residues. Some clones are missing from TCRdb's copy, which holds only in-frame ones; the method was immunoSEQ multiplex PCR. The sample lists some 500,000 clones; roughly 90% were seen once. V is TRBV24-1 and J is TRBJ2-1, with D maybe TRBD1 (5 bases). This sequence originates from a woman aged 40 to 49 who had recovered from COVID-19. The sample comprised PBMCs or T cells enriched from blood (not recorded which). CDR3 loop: CATSVQGIEQFF. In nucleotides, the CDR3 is TGTGCCACCAGTGTCCAGGGAATTGAGCAGTTCTTC.